This is a list of T cell receptor beta chains from one sample in a study of T cells expressing NK-cell markers. TCRdb re-called the 5' RACE reads and gives one entry per CDR3 protein, without DNA. This repertoire includes 350,000 to 450,000 distinct CDR3 sequences. Sequenced sample: blood T cells: a sorted CD56 or NKG2C T cell subset, CD4+ or CD8+ T cells, or bulk PBMC T cells (not recorded which). These receptors all come from a man aged 18 to 70 in good health. CDR3s include the opening cysteine and the closing phenylalanine or tryptophan. The order of the fields is J gene, V gene, CDR3 protein.

>TRBJ2-4|TRBV28
CASSQTGLQYF
>TRBJ1-2|TRBV5-5
CASSFEAAGIYGYTF
>TRBJ2-3|TRBV6-2/TRBV6-3
CASRTGLSTDTQYF
>TRBJ1-4|TRBV7-9
CASSSTGVAEKLFF
>TRBJ2-7|TRBV7-6
CASSLDNVGVEQYF
>TRBJ2-3|TRBV20-1
CSGRTGDTQYF
>TRBJ2-2|TRBV10-3
CASRANTMNTGELFF
>TRBJ2-4|TRBV6-1
CASSAPRGGDLNIQYF
>TRBJ2-7|TRBV7-9
CASSRTIWEQYF
>TRBJ2-5|TRBV7-8
CASSPLERGQETQYF
>TRBJ2-5|TRBV3-1
CASSYAFETQYF
>TRBJ2-1|TRBV5-1
CASSFIPDNNEQFF
>TRBJ2-7|TRBV14
CASSQAIGQSYEQYF
>TRBJ1-2|TRBV3-1
CASSQGHLGQFNYGYTF
>TRBJ1-2|TRBV27
CASSFGQGRNGYTF
>TRBJ2-3|TRBV5-4
CASSLSSRSTDTQYF
>TRBJ2-3|TRBV7-2
CASSHKAGGPLRDTQYF
>TRBJ2-2|TRBV11-1
CASSFERNTGELFF
>TRBJ2-3|TRBV7-2
CASSLPLRPSTDTQYF
>TRBJ1-3|TRBV4-2
CASSRDRGTAGNTIYF
>TRBJ2-5|TRBV20-1
CSADPGQGRIQYF
>TRBJ2-5|TRBV5-1
CASRKNLAPQETQYF
>TRBJ1-2|TRBV4-2
CASSPSQGLRGLVGYTF
>TRBJ2-1|TRBV9
CASSASGGPGNEQFF
>TRBJ1-1|TRBV2
CASRPKMVGTEAFF
>TRBJ1-4|TRBV30
CAWSVSRGTNEKLFF